This TCR beta chain was documented in a study of T cells after yellow fever vaccination. The study's findings and limits: Once the booster was given, most primary-vaccination clones reappeared, at approximately 97% for CD4 and roughly 91% for CD8. A weaker secondary response peaked on day 5, the primary on day 15.

This clonotype was seen a few times. The target antigen is unknown. From the 5' RACE reads, TCRdb called clonotypes with MiXCR, one entry per CDR3 protein. This sample carries some 420,000 distinct CDR3 sequences, roughly a sixth of them seen once, and the ten largest clones take 18%. The sample here was PBMCs, taken before the yellow fever booster vaccination. The receptor comes from a man aged 18 to 30 who received the YFV17D yellow fever vaccine.

The CDR3 bases are TGCAGTGCTGCCCTTCTAGCGGGCACAGATACGCAGTATTTT. It specifies CSAALLAGTDTQYF. The chain carries TRBV20-1 and TRBJ2-3; 7 nucleotides agree with TRBD2. V lost 5 bases and J lost 1; bases outside the gene matches: 6. The CDR3 consists of 14 residues. Looked up from germline, CDR1 is DFQATT and CDR2 is SNEGSKA (reference sequence).